The rows below give T cell receptor beta chains drawn from one sample of a study of T-cell memory formation after mild COVID-19. TCRdb redid the calling of the 5' RACE reads with MiXCR, one entry per CDR3 protein. Of some 210,000 distinct CDR3 sequences listed, approximately 30% are singletons. Sample: PBMCs or a T cell subset sorted from them (not recorded which). These receptors all come from an adult woman who had mild COVID-19 (a few samples of this study predate the infection). Cell type and time point are not known. CDR3s include the opening cysteine and the closing phenylalanine or tryptophan. D genes are given only for firm matches. Not every row has a clone size; where given, it reads once, few, many or a size class.

few,TRBD2,TRBV7-9,TRBJ2-3,CASSPQLAGTSTDTQYF,TGTGCCAGCAGCCCACAACTAGCGGGAACTAGCACAGATACGCAGTATTTT
NA,TRBD2,TRBV11-2,TRBJ2-2,CASSFWGGGRTGELFF,TGTGCCAGCAGCTTTTGGGGAGGCGGGAGAACCGGGGAGCTGTTTTTT
NA,TRBD2,TRBV6-5,TRBJ2-3,CASSYSGTGTSGSTDTQYF,TGTGCCAGCAGTTACTCGGGAACCGGGACTAGCGGGAGCACAGATACGCAGTATTTT
few,TRBD2,TRBV6-4,TRBJ2-3,CASSVSGDGTDTQYF,TGTGCCAGCAGTGTTAGCGGGGACGGGACAGATACGCAGTATTTT
few,NA,TRBV6-4,TRBJ2-1,CASSDVRGKEQFF,TGTGCCAGCAGTGACGTCCGCGGGAAGGAGCAGTTCTTC
few,TRBD2,TRBV5-1,TRBJ2-5,CASSTGTSGRGRETQYF,TGCGCCAGCAGCACCGGGACTAGCGGGAGAGGGAGGGAGACCCAGTACTTC
NA,TRBD2,TRBV20-1,TRBJ2-1,CSARPLAEQFF,TGCAGTGCTAGACCACTAGCGGAGCAGTTCTTC
once,NA,TRBV19,TRBJ2-2,CASSTPSFSGELFF,TGTGCCAGTAGTACGCCTAGTTTCTCCGGGGAGCTGTTTTTT
NA,NA,TRBV2,TRBJ2-1,CASSERLVPIRNEQFF,TGTGCCAGCAGTGAGCGTCTAGTCCCCATAAGAAATGAGCAGTTCTTC
few,NA,TRBV5-1,TRBJ2-1,CASSLSKRVGGNEQFF,TGCGCCAGCAGCTTGTCTAAGCGGGTAGGTGGAAATGAGCAGTTCTTC
few,NA,TRBV6-2/TRBV6-3,TRBJ2-7,CASSQGHVYEQYF,TGTGCCAGCAGTCAAGGACACGTCTACGAGCAGTACTTC
NA,NA,TRBV5-1,TRBJ2-1,CASSLEAKSSYNEQFF,TGCGCCAGCAGCTTGGAAGCGAAGAGCTCCTACAATGAGCAGTTCTTC
NA,TRBD1,TRBV29-1,TRBJ2-3,CSVSPSGTGVIVGDF,TGCAGCGTTTCTCCCTCCGGGACAGGGGTAATTGTGGGAGATTTT
NA,NA,TRBV12-3/TRBV12-4,TRBJ1-1,CASSLRLTGPRGTEAFF,TGTGCCAGCAGTTTACGGCTGACAGGCCCAAGGGGGACTGAAGCTTTCTTT
few,NA,TRBV20-1,TRBJ2-5,CSTDGDDLDTSQETQYF,TGCAGTACTGATGGAGACGACTTGGACACCTCACAAGAGACCCAGTACTTC
NA,NA,TRBV7-2,TRBJ2-5,CASSLGDTRQETQYF,TGTGCCAGCAGCTTAGGCGATACGCGCCAAGAGACCCAGTACTTC
NA,TRBD2,TRBV5-1,TRBJ2-7,CASSSLGASGGAWGYEQYF,TGCGCCAGCAGCTCCCTCGGGGCTAGCGGGGGGGCCTGGGGCTACGAGCAGTACTTC
many,NA,TRBV3-1,TRBJ2-3,CASSQDQSRTDTQYF,TGTGCCAGCAGCCAAGATCAATCGCGCACAGATACGCAGTATTTT
few,NA,TRBV20-1,TRBJ1-4,CSARDYPGEKLFF,TGCAGTGCTAGAGATTACCCTGGGGAAAAACTGTTTTTT
NA,NA,TRBV29-1,TRBJ2-1,CSVESGYNEQFF,TGCAGCGTTGAATCAGGGTACAATGAGCAGTTCTTC
NA,NA,TRBV30,TRBJ2-7,CAWTIFGDTPYEQYF,TGTGCCTGGACCATATTCGGGGACACCCCCTACGAGCAGTACTTC
NA,TRBD2,TRBV12-3/TRBV12-4,TRBJ2-1,CASSPSTSGGPNEQFF,TGTGCCAGCAGCCCCTCGACTAGCGGGGGACCGAATGAGCAGTTCTTC
few,NA,TRBV12-3/TRBV12-4,TRBJ2-3,CASRFTDTQYF,TGTGCCAGCAGGTTTACAGATACGCAGTATTTT
NA,NA,TRBV7-9,TRBJ2-7,CALGPYEQYF,TGTGCCCTGGGGCCTTACGAGCAGTACTTC
many,NA,TRBV6-5,TRBJ2-2,CASSPPPGVSGELFF,TGTGCCAGCAGTCCCCCCCCAGGGGTGTCCGGGGAGCTGTTTTTT
few,NA,TRBV3-1,TRBJ2-3,CASSPRLGVSTDTQYF,TGTGCCAGCAGCCCAAGGCTGGGTGTGAGCACAGATACGCAGTATTTT
NA,NA,TRBV7-2,TRBJ2-5,CASSDPGRILQETQYF,TGTGCCAGCAGCGATCCGGGACGGATCCTTCAAGAGACCCAGTACTTC
NA,NA,TRBV2,TRBJ1-1,CASSGDLNTEAFF,TGTGCCAGCAGTGGGGACCTGAACACTGAAGCTTTCTTT
NA,NA,TRBV7-9,TRBJ2-3,CASSLEAGARDTQYF,TGTGCCAGCAGCTTAGAGGCGGGGGCTAGAGATACGCAGTATTTT
NA,NA,TRBV15,TRBJ2-2,CATSRDRTATGELFF,TGTGCCACCAGCAGAGATAGGACAGCTACCGGGGAGCTGTTTTTT
few,NA,TRBV6-5,TRBJ1-1,CASSDTGLNTEAFF,TGTGCCAGCAGTGATACCGGGCTGAACACTGAAGCTTTCTTT
NA,NA,TRBV15,TRBJ1-6,CATSRTSYNSPLHF,TGTGCCACCAGTCGGACTTCCTATAATTCACCCCTCCACTTT
NA,NA,TRBV6-6,TRBJ2-2,CASTRWGDTGELFF,TGTGCCAGCACCCGTTGGGGGGACACCGGGGAGCTGTTTTTT
few,TRBD1,TRBV5-1,TRBJ2-1,CASSLAAQGQGNEQFF,TGCGCCAGCAGCTTGGCCGCACAGGGACAGGGCAATGAGCAGTTCTTC
few,TRBD2,TRBV3-1,TRBJ2-1,CASSQLSGGGNEQFF,TGTGCCAGCAGCCAACTTAGCGGGGGAGGGAATGAGCAGTTCTTC
NA,NA,TRBV7-9,TRBJ2-1,CASSPRSYNEQFF,TGTGCCAGCAGCCCCCGGTCCTACAATGAGCAGTTCTTC
NA,NA,TRBV20-1,TRBJ2-7,CSAIPAEGVYEQYF,TGCAGTGCTATTCCCGCCGAGGGAGTATACGAGCAGTACTTC